This TCR beta chain stems from a study of regulatory T cells in long-lasting Graves disease. In its sample, this clonotype was seen many times. As to time point: newly diagnosed GD, antithyroid drugs for less than 3 months. The TCR library used RNA extracted from PBMCs. Recruitment took place at an endocrinology department in Xi'an, China. Researchers made TCR beta libraries by using iRepertoire HTBI primers and running Arm-PCR on CDR3 regions. From the multiplex PCR reads, TCRdb called clonotypes with MiXCR, one entry per CDR3 protein. The sample includes 450,000 to 650,000 distinct CDR3 sequences, approximately 16% of them seen just once. In addition, the sample was reused for a study of T cells in Graves' hyperthyroidism and ophthalmopathy.

This sample comprised peripheral blood mononuclear cells (PBMCs), obtained at new diagnosis, from a patient treated with antithyroid drugs. The TCR originated in a woman in her forties or fifties with Graves disease.

CDR3 coding DNA: TGTGCCAGCAGCCAAAATCCCGAAGACAGGGGGGGGGACACCGGGGAGCTGTTTTTT. Protein: CASSQNPEDRGGDTGELFF. The chain has TRBV7-6 and TRBJ2-2; 9 bases match TRBD1. Germline CDR1 and CDR2: SGHVS and FNYEAQ. This CDR3 spans 19 amino acids. V lost 5 bases, J lost 3 bases, and 16 bases stayed unmatched.